This TCR gamma chain was documented in a study of gammadelta T cells in human blood (TCRdb year 2020). The CDR3, from cysteine to phenylalanine, totals 11 residues. The entry retains the CDR3 DNA only, 33 bases that are in frame from base 1. Remarks on this clone: Its antigen remains unidentified. No base quality values were provided; no much bigger clone lies one nucleotide off.

The paper as a whole reports these results and caveats: According to the study, polyclonal expansion of innate gamma-delta T cells immediately after birth appeared to be driven by microbial exposure.

Libraries were built with RT-PCR. Sequencing was performed on an Illumina MiSeq. After TCRdb called clones again from the public reads with CATT, rows with identical DNA were merged. A total of 400 to 600 gamma-chain clones appear in this sample, roughly 7.2% of them only once. The ten most abundant clones make up 17% of the sample. No V segment was called; the J segment is TRGJ1 or TRGJ2. The sample consisted of non-Vgamma9Vdelta2 gamma-delta T cells from fetal blood. This clonotype was obtained from a human fetus. The CDR3 reads as follows: CALWRWDKKLF. The DNA sequence is as follows: TGTGCCTTGTGGCGCTGGGATAAGAAACTCTTT.